This is a list of T cell receptor beta chains from one sample in a study of blood T cell repertoires in COVID-19. Data came from immunoSEQ multiplex PCR; TCRdb stores just in-frame clones and leaves some out. The repertoire includes some 90,000 clones, 70% to 90% of them detected once, and around 2.9% sits in the top ten. The source material was peripheral blood. The receptors derive from a man between 45 and 60 years old with COVID-19, enrolled during active disease. Both conserved end residues are part of each CDR3. The order of the fields is D gene, J gene, clone size, CDR3 length, V gene, CDR3 protein, CDR3 DNA. D genes are given only for firm matches. A row's size may be missing; if present it is once, few, many or a size class.

. | TRBJ1-6 | . | 16 | TRBV7-2 | CASSLAGGPTNSPLHF | TGTGCCAGCAGCTTAGCTGGCGGCCCCACTAATTCACCCCTCCACTTT
. | TRBJ1-6 | . | 16 | TRBV6-5 | CASSYSADSINSPLHF | TGTGCCAGCAGTTACTCCGCCGACAGTATCAATTCACCCCTCCACTTT
TRBD1 | TRBJ1-5 | . | 14 | TRBV6-1 | CASSETGGLQPQHF | TGTGCCAGCAGTGAAACAGGGGGCCTTCAGCCCCAGCATTTT
TRBD1 | TRBJ2-2 | few | 14 | TRBV2 | CASKGGTTGGELFF | TGTGCCAGCAAAGGGGGCACCACCGGCGGGGAGCTGTTTTTT
. | TRBJ2-3 | . | 14 | TRBV7-3 | CASSLRGGADTQYF | TGTGCCAGCAGCCTTAGGGGGGGAGCAGATACGCAGTATTTT
TRBD1 | TRBJ1-2 | . | 16 | TRBV6-1 | CASSEAEGTGPYGYTF | TGTGCCAGCAGTGAAGCAGAGGGGACAGGGCCCTATGGCTACACCTTC
. | TRBJ1-5 | . | 15 | TRBV5-8 | CASNRGTYSNQPQHF | TGTGCCAGCAATCGTGGTACCTATAGCAATCAGCCCCAGCATTTT
. | TRBJ2-7 | . | 12 | TRBV3-1/TRBV3-2 | CASSDLSYEQYF | TGTGCCAGCAGCGATCTATCCTACGAGCAGTACTTC
TRBD1 | TRBJ2-7 | . | 15 | TRBV10-2 | CASSEGQGVADEQYF | TGCGCCAGCAGTGAGGGGCAGGGGGTAGCAGACGAGCAGTACTTC
. | TRBJ2-5 | . | 18 | TRBV5-1 | CASSLDGRIASTQETQYF | TGCGCCAGCAGCTTGGATGGGCGCATAGCGAGCACCCAAGAGACCCAGTACTTC
TRBD1 | TRBJ2-1 | . | 14 | TRBV10-1 | CASGGTGGQNEQFF | TGCGCCAGCGGGGGGACAGGGGGTCAAAATGAGCAGTTCTTC
TRBD1 | TRBJ1-1 | . | 18 | TRBV14 | CASSQVFTGQGTNTEAFF | TGTGCCAGCAGCCAAGTTTTCACGGGACAGGGGACGAACACTGAAGCTTTCTTT
. | TRBJ2-7 | . | 13 | TRBV11-2 | CASSPLLNYEQYF | TGTGCCAGCAGCCCCCTATTAAATTACGAGCAGTACTTC
TRBD1 | TRBJ1-2 | . | 13 | TRBV6-5 | CAVHRQGALGYTF | TGTGCCGTCCATCGGCAGGGGGCCTTAGGCTACACCTTC
TRBD1 | TRBJ2-7 | . | 15 | TRBV9 | CASSFQGQGSGEQYF | TGTGCCAGCAGCTTCCAGGGACAGGGGTCGGGGGAGCAGTACTTC
TRBD1 | TRBJ1-2 | . | 13 | TRBV5-4 | CASSRTGGIGYTF | TGTGCCAGCAGCCGGACAGGGGGAATTGGCTACACCTTC
TRBD1 | TRBJ1-1 | . | 15 | TRBV9 | CASSASRTGETEAFF | TGTGCCAGCAGCGCCTCCCGGACAGGGGAAACTGAAGCTTTCTTT
TRBD1 | TRBJ1-2 | . | 15 | TRBV10-3 | CAISSRDRGDYGYTF | TGTGCCATCAGTTCCCGGGACAGGGGTGACTATGGCTACACCTTC